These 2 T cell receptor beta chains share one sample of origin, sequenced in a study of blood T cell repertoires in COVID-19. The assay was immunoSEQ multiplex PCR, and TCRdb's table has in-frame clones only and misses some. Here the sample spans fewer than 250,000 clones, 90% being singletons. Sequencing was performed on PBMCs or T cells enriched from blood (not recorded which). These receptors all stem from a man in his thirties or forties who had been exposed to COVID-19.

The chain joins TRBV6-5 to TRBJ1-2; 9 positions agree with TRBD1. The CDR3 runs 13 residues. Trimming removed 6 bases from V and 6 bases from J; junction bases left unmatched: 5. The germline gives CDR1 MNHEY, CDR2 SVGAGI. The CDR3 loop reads CASRNTGGDGYTF. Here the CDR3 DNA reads TGTGCCAGCAGGAATACAGGGGGCGATGGCTACACCTTC.

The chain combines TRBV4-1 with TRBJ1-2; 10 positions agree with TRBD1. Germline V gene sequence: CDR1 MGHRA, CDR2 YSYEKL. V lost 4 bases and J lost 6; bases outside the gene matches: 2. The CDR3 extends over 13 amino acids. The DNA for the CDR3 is TGCGCCAGCAGCCTCGGACAGGGGGATGGCTACACCTTC. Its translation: CASSLGQGDGYTF.